The source of this T cell receptor beta chain is a study of identical twins (dated by TCRdb to the mid-2010s). Regarding the research as a whole: To test whether fetal clonotypes persist, this study deep-sequenced TCR alpha and beta repertoires from monozygotic twins, from unrelated adults of various ages, and from cord blood. Replicate twin experiments were performed at different times using different library preparation protocols to rule out contamination. Study-wide findings and limitations: Abundant cord blood beta clonotypes had fewer insertions, young adult naive repertoires showed a similar but weaker trend, and memory repertoires showed no such trend. Invariant T cells such as MAIT and iNKT could partly confound zero-insertion analyses, although diverse VJ usage argued against such confounding for most clonotypes. Because the same donors could not be followed over many years, the conclusions relied on cross-sectional statistical analysis. Recombination models systematically underestimated out-of-frame TCR alpha sharing in monozygotic twins but agreed with sharing between unrelated individuals. The excess sharing between twins in beta out-of-frame sequences was weaker because fewer shared sequences reduced the signal-to-noise ratio. Compared with coincidental sharing between unrelated individuals, an excess of low generation-probability sequences was observed among out-of-frame TCR alpha sequences shared between twins.

Points on this clonotype: Which antigen it targets is not known. No much larger clonotype is one base removed from it; base qualities were not supplied.

Reading from cysteine to phenylalanine, the CDR3 counts 14 amino acids. The retained sequence is limited to the CDR3, 42 bases, with the frame set at the first base. As encoded in the germline V gene, CDR1 is MDHEN while CDR2 is SYDVKM. Relative to germline, V is 5 bases shorter and J is 7 bases shorter, with 15 bases between their ends. Libraries were constructed by 5' RACE. Sequenced using an Illumina HiSeq 2000. Template switching introduced a universal primer binding site; the final cDNA contained a unique molecular identifier, enabling accurate counting of TCR cDNA molecules. Specific primers in the conserved constant-segment region were used to synthesize first-strand cDNA for the TCR alpha and beta chains. Each cDNA library was double barcoded, with a SMART-Mk sample barcode plus Illumina barcodes, to control for contamination. Two successive PCR steps introduced TruSeq adapter sequences along with Illumina sample barcodes. The Illumina HiSeq platform was used with custom primers to sequence TCR alpha and beta cDNA libraries. The authors' pipeline ran thus. Unique molecular identifiers were extracted from raw reads with MiGEC, and CDR3 positions were determined with MiXCR. For each individual, recombination models were inferred using an EM algorithm with the repgenHMM and IGoR tools. The analysis of shared clonotypes was done with the tcR package in R, with sharing normalized by the product of cloneset sizes. To study raw recombination without the effects of thymic and clonal selection, out-of-frame nonproductive sequences were analyzed. TCRdb took the public reads, trimmed them with fastp at Q25, ran MiXCR for clone calling and kept in-frame beta chains. CDR3 protein sequences are deduplicated, and each keeps its most common genes and DNA. The V and J calls follow TCRdb's processing rather than the paper's. This sample is represented by 540,000 or so distinct CDR3 sequences; around 24% of them were singletons. Around 0.48% of the sample is in the top ten clones.

Every donor in the study was a healthy Caucasian. Three pairs of female monozygotic twins, all aged roughly 18 to 29 years, were included in the twin cohort. Positive isolation kits from Invitrogen were used to isolate the CD4+ and CD8+ T cell populations. The sample was also reused in another study, on yellow fever vaccine responses in identical twins. The second source states: The T cell response to vaccination in identical twins was reported by the authors to appear partly convergent and partly personalized. The study precisely tracked vaccine-responding T cell clones in identical twins.

The TCR was taken from a woman in her late teens or twenties in good health. This sequence uses TRBV28 and TRBJ2-1; the best D guess is TRBD2, with 6 bases matching. The specimen sequenced was CD4+ T cells sorted from blood. The sequenced DNA: TGTGCCAGCAGTGGGGGAGGCGTTCGAAATGAGCAGTTCTTC. The translation is CASSGGGVRNEQFF.